This T cell receptor beta chain is drawn from a study of CD8+ T cells in alopecia areata (dated by TCRdb to between 2017 and 2018). Regarding the study in general: The treated patients, all with moderate-to-severe alopecia areata, were enrolled in an open-label pilot trial of oral tofacitinib given at 5 to 10 mg twice daily. Tofacitinib-treated patients had biopsies at baseline and at 4 and 24 weeks of treatment, with a later scalp biopsy in several patients. Tofacitinib was administered for 6 to 18 months, and 6 months of follow-up off drug were then conducted to assess delayed response and recurrence. High-throughput TCRbeta sequencing was used to examine T cell clonal expansion in alopecia areata in both the C3H/HeJ mouse model and human patients. TCRbeta CDR3 regions were amplified by immunoSEQ multiplex PCR using 35 Vbeta forward and 13 Jbeta reverse primers. Scalp clonality was compared among normal scalp (n=4), patchy alopecia areata scalp (n=8), and alopecia totalis/universalis scalp (n=8). RNA came from the PAXgene miRNA kit for fixed scalp, the miRNeasy kit for PBMCs, and the RNeasy kit for mouse skin. Scalp tissue and sorted CD4+ and CD8+ peripheral blood T cells from patchy and totalis/universalis alopecia areata patients and from healthy controls were covered by human TCRbeta sequencing.

The receptor library was made with the immunoSEQ multiplex PCR assay. For TCR sequencing, RNA was extracted from every sample and reverse transcribed into cDNA to serve as template. First-strand cDNA was synthesized using SuperScript III with a 2:1 mix of oligo-dT and random hexamers. A synthetic immune receptor repertoire was used to gauge amplification bias, and whatever bias remained was removed computationally. The study's processing was this. Raw reads were preprocessed to remove errors, and CDR3 was defined by IMGT conventions from the conserved cysteine to phenylalanine. To get clonality, Shannon entropy was normalized by log2 of the number of productive unique TCRs and the result was subtracted from 1. Whether each scalp clone was CD4 or CD8 was inferred by checking scalp TCRbeta sequences against the CD4 and CD8 repertoires from sorted blood. Drawn from immuneACCESS, this table holds only the in-frame rearrangements with V and J called that TCRdb kept. Clones are partly lost; checked studies trace under half to an unresolved V gene and leave the rest unexplained. That table is the source of V, J and clone size, and D and trimming were worked out from the DNA. Present in this sample are around 250,000 clones, roughly two thirds of which were seen just once. The ten largest clones add up to approximately 1.2% of the sample.

The intended sense of this specimen's time point label: baseline before oral tofacitinib. Lesional scalp punch biopsies and peripheral blood were obtained from alopecia areata patients. PBMCs were separated by density centrifugation and stained for CD3, CD4 and CD8, after which CD4+ and CD8+ T cells were sorted on a FACSAria. Points the paper makes about the study in general: Unlike mouse skin, which is dominated by gammadelta T cells, normal human skin has resident alphabeta T cells that are also sequenced, and this complicates analysis of the scalp TCR repertoire. Compared with normal scalp, lesional scalp, particularly in alopecia totalis/universalis, had higher clonality and more expanded CD8+ clones, which suggests antigenic drive. Shared TCR sequences between patients were less evident than in mice, which may be partly attributable to HLA diversity in the patient population.

From a lookup of the germline V gene (reference sequence), CDR1 and CDR2 are GTSNPN and SVGIG. V is shortened by 3 bases, J by 6 bases, and the region joining them spans 8 bases. The CDR3 runs 12 residues from the cysteine to the phenylalanine. The only DNA kept is the CDR3, 36 bases in frame from the first base. Regarding this clone: Its antigen is currently not known. It has no much larger one-base neighbor in the sample; base qualities were not kept.

The V and J genes are TRBV30 and TRBJ2-2; no D segment can be confidently identified. The receptor was derived from a human donor with alopecia areata. The material sequenced was CD4+ T cells sorted from blood, taken at week 0. The CDR3 reads CAWSSSSGELFF. The nucleotide sequence is given as TGTGCCTGGAGCTCTTCTTCCGGGGAGCTGTTTTTT.